Detailed here is one T cell receptor (beta chain). Its antigen is unidentified. Both 60 Vbeta primers and 13 Jbeta primers went into the PCR. Libraries were prepared by immunoSEQ multiplex PCR; TCRdb keeps only in-frame clonotypes and omits some of them. The sample holds 150,000 to 200,000 clones, 78% seen once. These data are taken from a study of cytomegalovirus exposure and HLA in healthy donors. General observations from the study: Within the data, a cluster of highly shared sequence variants was likely a sequencing artifact.

Input material: PBMCs. The receptor comes from a woman in her twenties or thirties in good health and CMV-seropositive.

The CDR3 nucleotides are TGCGCCAGCAGCTACGGACTAGCGGGGGGGCCAACCTACAATGAGCAGTTCTTC. It specifies CASSYGLAGGPTYNEQFF. The V call is TRBV5-1, the J call TRBJ2-1; 15 positions agree with TRBD2. CDR3 size: 18 residues. Trimming cost V 3 bases and J 2 bases; bases outside gene matches: 6. In germline, CDR1 is SGHRS, CDR2 YFSETQ.